Listed here is a single T cell receptor (beta chain). Some clones are missing from TCRdb's copy, which holds only in-frame ones; the method was immunoSEQ multiplex PCR. Of 56,000 or so clones listed, 90% are singletons. The sample comes from a study of T cell changes during pregnancy in multiple sclerosis. The CDR3 runs 14 residues. Trimming left V 7 bases short and J 7 bases short, with 20 bases between. The germline CDR1 and CDR2 sequences are MNHEY and SVGAGI. This receptor was identified in a female donor in good health, enrolled as a control in a pregnancy study. Sample: peripheral blood, taken in the first trimester of pregnancy. The chain combines TRBV6-5 with TRBJ2-7; D might be TRBD1 (7 bases). CDR3 bases: TGTGCCAGCAACGCGGGGACAGACACTAAAGAGCAGTACTTC. Its protein is CASNAGTDTKEQYF.